Listed below are T cell receptor beta chains from one sample, sequenced in a study of CD8 T cells in Susac syndrome. MiXCR, applied by TCRdb to the immunoSEQ multiplex PCR reads, yields one record per CDR3 protein. The profile shows approximately 180,000 distinct CDR3 sequences, 95% of them singletons. Sequencing input: CD4+ T cells from PBMCs. These receptors were obtained from a human donor with multiple sclerosis. The CDR3 runs from the conserved cysteine through the conserved F or W. The order of the fields is CDR3 length, V gene, J gene, CDR3 protein.

13	TRBV7-3	TRBJ1-2	CASGPDRNYGYTF
15	TRBV28	TRBJ1-2	CASSPPTGGTYGYTF
18	TRBV4-2	TRBJ2-3	CASSQGEPGSNWVDTQYF
13	TRBV7-9	TRBJ2-3	CASSINLLDTQYF
12	TRBV12-3/TRBV12-4	TRBJ1-2	CASSLIGDGYTF
15	TRBV9	TRBJ1-2	CASSVGRGVDYGYTF
14	TRBV7-2	TRBJ2-3	CASSLEPNTDTQYF
11	TRBV20-1	TRBJ2-1	CSWGRVGEQFF
16	TRBV21-1	TRBJ1-2	CASSKRGQAPFYGYTF
14	TRBV20-1	TRBJ2-3	CSARNSGGTDTQYF
13	TRBV27	TRBJ1-5	CASSLYRDQPQHF
14	TRBV27	TRBJ2-2	CASSFWGSTGELFF
14	TRBV6-4	TRBJ1-1	CASSRDSRNTEAFF
13	TRBV20-1	TRBJ2-2	CSVRGPNTGELFF
15	TRBV18	TRBJ1-2	CASSPQDLSSYGYTF
13	TRBV6-5	TRBJ1-2	CASSPGKNYGYTF
13	TRBV20-1	TRBJ2-7	CSARVPGGEEQYF
14	TRBV7-2	TRBJ2-7	CASSLVVINYEQYF
14	TRBV9	TRBJ2-1	CASSTSPGRNEQFF
13	TRBV15	TRBJ2-5	CATSGNVWETQYF
14	TRBV12-3/TRBV12-4	TRBJ1-3	CASSFWGVGNTIYF
15	TRBV5-1	TRBJ2-1	CASSLGLDSRNEQFF
13	TRBV5-1	TRBJ2-5	CASSFEAQETQYF
12	TRBV12-3/TRBV12-4	TRBJ1-1	CASSTGGGEAFF
16	TRBV7-2	TRBJ2-5	CASSTRRDSYQETQYF
13	TRBV20-1	TRBJ2-3	CSAKRGGRDTQYF
15	TRBV10-3	TRBJ2-1	CAISETGTSGGAELF
14	TRBV24-1	TRBJ2-3	CATSDLSGRITQYF
15	TRBV11-2	TRBJ2-3	CASSPREESTDTQYF
12	TRBV30	TRBJ2-5	CAWSPNRETQYF
16	TRBV6-1	TRBJ1-1	CASTPTGGPVWAEAFF
13	TRBV9	TRBJ1-2	CASSPDGTRGYTF
13	TRBV6-5	TRBJ1-1	CASSLPGNTEAFF
14	TRBV3-1	TRBJ2-7	CASSRSGTAYEQYF
13	TRBV12-3/TRBV12-4	TRBJ2-1	CASTRGSYNEQFF
14	TRBV10-2	TRBJ2-1	CASSALSRGNEQFF
14	TRBV20-1	TRBJ2-1	CSASQGLSYNEQFF
13	TRBV2	TRBJ1-1	CASDRGGSTEAFF
13	TRBV29-1	TRBJ2-3	CSVDPGGTDTQYF
11	TRBV30	TRBJ2-7	CAWSSLVEQYF
14	TRBV20-1	TRBJ2-7	CSARGLAPTYEQYF
16	TRBV13	TRBJ2-7	CASSEPAGTHDYEQYF
17	TRBV4-2	TRBJ1-2	CASSQDRGQGRHYGYTF
15	TRBV11-1	TRBJ1-2	CASSSRSGTGVGYTF
16	TRBV9	TRBJ2-1	CASSRGGGNTYNEQFF
17	TRBV7-9	TRBJ2-6	CASSAHRVGSGANVLTF
18	TRBV29-1	TRBJ2-6	CSADSGTMGAGGANVLTF
14	TRBV12-3/TRBV12-4	TRBJ1-1	CASSFGAMNTEAFF
15	TRBV7-2	TRBJ2-3	CASSLFQPSTDTQYF
14	TRBV29-1	TRBJ2-1	CSVKGRLSYNEQFF
15	TRBV15	TRBJ1-6	CATSRVAADNSPLHF
11	TRBV2	TRBJ2-5	CAQGGSETQYF
17	TRBV9	TRBJ2-2	CASSPTTGLVDTGELFF